Included here is one TCR beta chain sequence, with context. Its antigen target is currently unknown. The sample holds no much larger clone one base away, and base qualities are not on file. This sample stems from a study of T cell responses to AZD1222 COVID-19 vaccine (dated by TCRdb to the early 2020s). Regarding the study in general: A total of 240 or so trial participants underwent TCR sequencing, of whom about 200 had received two doses of AZD1222 and some 25 had received two doses of the MenACWY control vaccine. Enrollment into the trials was organized by age into subgroups of 18-55, 56-69 and 70-plus years, and those subgroups contained about 160, 30 and 59 TCR-sequenced participants, respectively. Here is what the overall study found, with its caveats: Participants were mostly white British, with more females than males. The authors suggested clonal diversity may have been underestimated. Conclusions about previously exposed vaccinees were limited because only six AZD1222 recipients were SARS-CoV-2 seropositive at baseline. The 56-69-year group was small, and its depth increase did not reach significance, likely because of low power. The whole spike protein was spanned by vaccine-associated CD4 TCRs, and dominant responses were seen in regions 160-218 and 743-854. Because no day 14 peak-response samples were available, the repertoires could be characterized only after the peak T cell response. After two AZD1222 doses, spike-specific TCR breadth and depth were significantly higher than at day 0 and than in MenACWY recipients. Nearly half of unique spike-specific TCRs reportedly recognized epitopes outside regions mutated in the B.1.351 and B.1.1.7 variants.

The CDR3 regions of human TCRbeta chains were analyzed by immunosequencing. Concerning the study's data processing: TCRs in the repertoires were compared against a reference library of SARS-CoV-2-specific TCRs that had been generated with the MIRA antigen-specificity platform. Breadth meant the fraction of unique TCRs that were SARS-CoV-2-associated, whereas depth meant the fraction of total T cells that were SARS-CoV-2-associated. Using the MIRA data, every spike-specific TCR was mapped to the spike region that the TCR reacted to and assigned to either a CD4 or a CD8 class. Log10-transformed breadth and depth values were compared by one-way ANOVA with Sidak's multiple comparisons tests. TCRdb took this table from immuneACCESS and kept in-frame rearrangements with V and J called. Such tables lack part of the clones; where checked against another copy, unresolved V genes explain under half of the gap, and the rest is unexplained. V, J and clone size are taken as reported in that table, and D and trimming were inferred from the DNA itself. This sample lists roughly 120,000 clones; 80% to 90% were detected once. The ten biggest clones cover around 3.9% of the sample.

The sample's time point label, decoded: baseline before first vaccination. Taken with the paper, the label for treatment or condition translates to: meningococcal conjugate vaccine given as trial control. The vaccinee samples were drawn from two UK trials, COV001 and COV002, one of which was a single-blind randomized controlled phase 2/3 trial testing AZD1222 (ChAdOx1 nCoV-19) in healthy adults. Trial participant PBMC samples were collected at day 0 and day 28 after the second dose for TCRbeta chain sequencing. The sequence was collected from an adult in good health. The sample in question was peripheral blood, obtained on day 0 of MenACWY control vaccination.

The nucleotide sequence is TGCAGTGCTGGTGACAGGGGAAAACTGTTTTTT. Its product reads: CSAGDRGKLFF. The chain uses TRBV20-1 and TRBJ1-4; 8 central nucleotides agree with TRBD1. From the cysteine up to the phenylalanine, the CDR3 has a length of 11 residues. Only the CDR3 portion is preserved as DNA: 33 bases, with reading frame beginning at the first base. CDR1 and CDR2 are read off the germline V gene (reference sequence) as DFQATT and SNEGSKA. The germline V and J ends show losses of 5 bases and 10 bases respectively, and no gene match explains 3 bases of the junction.